A single sample is the source of the 23 T cell receptor beta chains below, sequenced in a study of blood T cells in healthy people across ages. A second about 7 to 12 cycle PCR used barcoded and J-beta primers. Each CDR3 protein gets one entry after TCRdb re-called the 5' RACE reads with MiXCR. The sample contains approximately 800,000 distinct CDR3 sequences, 62% of which appear only once. Sequencing was done on a sample of blood. The receptors originated from a man aged 25-45 years in good health.

V is TRBV6-5 and J is TRBJ2-4; D remains unclear. Germline V gives CDR1 MNHEY, CDR2 SVGAGI. The length of the CDR3 is 16 residues. Between the trimmed V and J ends, which lost 6 bases and 1 base, there was a span of 16 bases. The CDR3 region has the DNA TGTGCCAGCAGCTCCCGGTCTCCTGAGGCCAAAAACATTCAGTACTTC. Protein product: CASSSRSPEAKNIQYF.

The J gene is TRBJ2-3, the V gene TRBV5-1, with TRBD2 matching over 7 bases. V was pared by 0 bases and J by 2 bases, with 6 bases of the junction left unmatched. This CDR3 has 16 residues. The germline CDR1 and CDR2 sequences are SGHRS and YFSETQ. The CDR3 DNA sequence: TGCGCCAGCAGCTTGGAGGGCCAGCGGGACACAGATACGCAGTATTTT. Encoded protein: CASSLEGQRDTDTQYF.

V and J are TRBV6-5 and TRBJ1-2, with 8 bases matching TRBD1. V shed 6 bases and J 6 bases; nucleotides not matched to a gene: 9. Germline V gene lookup returns CDR1 MNHEY and CDR2 SVGAGI. The CDR3 totals 14 residues. This chain's CDR3 is CASSPGQGANGYTF. The CDR3 coding sequence is TGTGCCAGCAGCCCCGGACAGGGAGCGAATGGCTACACCTTC.

This rearrangement joins TRBV20-1 to TRBJ2-5; TRBD1 is a possible D gene (5 bases). The J call may be faulty, since TRBJ2-7 better matches the DNA end. This CDR3 region has 11 residues. Per germline, CDR1 DFQATT and CDR2 SNEGSKA (reference sequence). The DNA for the CDR3 is TGCAGTGCTATCCCCCAGGGCGAGCAGTACTTC. Protein product: CSAIPQGEQYF.

The chain links TRBV6-5 to TRBJ1-5; 9 bases agree with TRBD1. V shed 5 bases and J 3 bases; nucleotides not matched to a gene: 5. The CDR3 is 15 amino acids. Germline lookup yields CDR1 MNHEY and CDR2 SVGAGI. CDR3 residues: CASSGGQGYNQPQHF. The CDR3 region has the DNA TGTGCCAGCAGTGGGGGACAGGGCTACAATCAGCCCCAGCATTTT.

There are many counts of this clonotype. V is TRBV14 and J is TRBJ2-6, with D perhaps TRBD2 (6 bases). V lost 8 bases and J 4 bases, leaving 12 bases between the germline ends. The CDR3 length is 14 residues. Looked up from germline, CDR1 is SGHDN and CDR2 is FVKESK. The CDR3 region is CASSGRLGANVLTF. CDR3 nucleotides: TGTGCCAGCTCGGGGAGGCTCGGGGCCAACGTCCTGACTTTC.

This chain connects TRBV6-1 to TRBJ2-1; TRBD1 agrees at 9 bases. The CDR3 is 19 amino acids. V lost 10 bases, J lost 5 bases, and 24 bases stayed unmatched. Per the germline V gene, CDR1 is MNHNS and CDR2 is SASEGT. CDR3 protein: CATWGVNRGLPTTNNEQFF. In DNA, the CDR3 is TGTGCCACCTGGGGGGTCAACAGGGGGCTCCCAACTACCAACAATGAGCAGTTCTTC.

The table lists this clonotype with a few counts. This sequence joins TRBV12-3 or TRBV12-4 and TRBJ2-3; 8 nucleotides agree with TRBD2. This CDR3 comprises 15 residues. Trimming removed 1 base from V and 5 bases from J; junction bases left unmatched: 5. Here the CDR3 reads CASSLGGTRIDTQYF. The CDR3, as DNA: TGTGCCAGCAGTTTAGGAGGGACTAGGATAGATACGCAGTATTTT.

This clonotype showed up many times. This sequence joins TRBV4-3 and TRBJ2-5; TRBD1 agrees at 8 bases. J lost 0 bases, V lost 0 bases, and 3 bases had no gene match. The CDR3 loop spans 16 amino acids. Germline V CDR1 and CDR2: LGHNA, YSLEER. Here the CDR3 reads CASSQDRGLNQETQYF. The CDR3 coding sequence is TGCGCCAGCAGCCAAGACAGGGGGCTCAACCAAGAGACCCAGTACTTC.

This clonotype was observed a handful of times. The chain combines TRBV20-1 with TRBJ1-2, with TRBD1 matching over 8 bases. The V gene end was trimmed by 7 bases and the J gene end by 4 bases; junction bases not matched to a gene: 11. From germline, CDR1 is DFQATT and CDR2 SNEGSKA (reference sequence). This CDR3 region has 14 residues. CDR3 protein: CSVRRGQVFYGYTF. The CDR3 coding sequence is TGCAGTGTCAGAAGGGGACAGGTTTTCTATGGCTACACCTTC.

The V gene is TRBV25-1, the J gene TRBJ2-1; D perhaps matches TRBD2 (6 bases). This CDR3 comprises 14 residues. Germline values: CDR1 MGHDK, CDR2 SYGVNS. Trimming took off 8 bases at V and 7 bases at J, with 18 bases between the two ends. The CDR3 bases are TGTGCCAGCGGAGGGCCCCCCGTCGGGAATGAGCAGTTCTTC. Protein: CASGGPPVGNEQFF.

The CDR3 reads CASSYPEDTQYF. CDR3 bases: TGTGCCAGCAGTTACCCAGAAGATACGCAGTATTTT. The rearrangement joins TRBV6-2 or TRBV6-3 to TRBJ2-3; no firm D call. Trimming left V 2 bases short and J 5 bases short, with 5 bases between. Germline V CDR1 and CDR2: MNHEY, SVGEGT. This CDR3 spans 12 amino acids.

This rearrangement joins TRBV12-3 or TRBV12-4 to TRBJ2-1; tentatively, D is TRBD1 (6 bases). Trimming left V 7 bases short and J 0 bases short, with 13 bases between. CDR3 length: 15 residues. CDR3 residues: CASTKQGLSYNEQFF. CDR3 DNA: TGTGCCAGCACCAAACAGGGTCTCTCCTACAATGAGCAGTTCTTC.

The V call is TRBV27, the J call TRBJ2-7; TRBD1 matches 8 bases. Germline V CDR1 and CDR2: MNHEY, SMNVEV (reference sequence). V lost 3 bases to trimming and J lost 2 bases; unmatched junction nucleotides: 3. CDR3 size: 14 residues. CDR3 residues: CASSFTGGTYEQYF. The CDR3 nucleotides are TGTGCCAGCAGTTTTACAGGGGGAACCTACGAGCAGTACTTC.

The chain is built from TRBV5-1 and TRBJ2-1; TRBD2 aligns across 7 bases. The CDR3 consists of 14 residues. The trim removed 4 bases at V and 3 bases at J, leaving 4 bases unmatched. The V gene's germline CDR1 is SGHRS and CDR2 YFSETQ. This CDR3 reads CASSRGEDYNEQFF. CDR3 DNA sequence: TGCGCCAGCAGCCGGGGGGAAGACTACAATGAGCAGTTCTTC.

A remark on this clonotype: A read error is possible here, since a much larger clone lies one base away. The CDR3 loop reads CGSSLGHSNTEAFF. The CDR3 coding sequence is TGTGGCAGCAGCTTGGGGCACTCCAACACTGAAGCTTTCTTT. The rearrangement links TRBV7-3 to TRBJ1-1, with D possibly matching TRBD1 (5 bases). The CDR3 consists of 14 residues. Germline V gene data show CDR1 as SGHTA and CDR2 as FQGTGA.

This chain joins TRBV4-3 and TRBJ2-2; no firm D call. Trimming removed 3 bases from V and 9 bases from J, with 14 bases in between. The CDR3 is 14 amino acids. Germline assignment: CDR1 LGHNA and CDR2 YSLEER. CDR3 amino acids: CASSHQTKTRELFF. DNA for the CDR3: TGCGCCAGCAGCCACCAAACTAAGACCCGGGAGCTGTTTTTT.

This sequence joins TRBV7-3 and TRBJ2-4, with TRBD2 matching 11 bases. CDR3 length: 17 residues. With V trimmed by 2 bases and J by 7 bases, 10 bases remained unmatched. CDR1 is SGHTA, CDR2 FQGTGA, per germline. The CDR3 DNA reads TGTGCCAGCAGCTTAGCCCGCGGGACTAGCGGTGACAACATTCAGTACTTC. Translation: CASSLARGTSGDNIQYF.

In the case of this clonotype: A much larger clone sits a single nucleotide away, making a read error possible. The J gene is TRBJ2-1, the V gene TRBV18; 7 bases are a match to TRBD1. Trimming cost V 6 bases and J 12 bases; bases outside gene matches: 17. Germline CDR1 KGHSH, CDR2 LQKENI. There are 15 residues in the CDR3. The CDR3 region is CASSPGDSGSRVQFF. CDR3 sequence (DNA): TGTGCCAGCTCGCCTGGGGACAGCGGATCTAGGGTGCAGTTCTTC. Using reference TRBV18 and TRBJ2-1 for the parts outside the CDR3, the full variable domain is NAGVMQNPRHLVRRRGQEARLRCSPMKGHSHVYWYRQLPEEGLKFMVYLQKENIIDESGMPKERFSAEFPKEGPSILRIQQVVRGDSAAYFCASSPGDSGSRVQFFGPGTRLTVL.

The V gene is TRBV2, the J gene TRBJ1-5; 7 nucleotides line up with TRBD1. V lost 6 bases, J lost 7 bases, and 9 bases stayed unmatched. Germline CDR1 and CDR2: SNHLY and FYNNEI. This CDR3 is 14 amino acids long. The CDR3 sequence: CASRGGGGRQPQHF. In DNA, the CDR3 is TGTGCCAGCAGGGGGGGAGGGGGCCGGCAGCCCCAGCATTTT.

This clonotype was recorded a few times. V usage is TRBV7-2 and J usage is TRBJ2-6; D call uncertain. V gave up 5 bases and J gave up 4 bases, with 12 bases separating them. The CDR3 covers 15 residues. Per germline, CDR1 SGHTA and CDR2 FQGNSA. The CDR3 loop is CASSRTQWGANVLTF. CDR3 coding DNA: TGTGCCAGCAGCCGCACACAGTGGGGGGCCAACGTCCTGACTTTC.

The chain carries TRBV20-1 and TRBJ2-7; D ambiguous. In germline, CDR1 is DFQATT, CDR2 SNEGSKA (reference sequence). The CDR3 has 14 amino acids. Trimming cost V 3 bases and J 1 base, with 13 bases left between them. DNA for the CDR3: TGCAGTGCTAGGCGTCAGGACCCTTCCTACGAGCAGTACTTC. Translated, it gives CSARRQDPSYEQYF.

V gene TRBV6-2 or TRBV6-3 combines with J gene TRBJ1-5; 7 bases are shared with TRBD1. Germline trimming cut 4 bases from V and 5 bases from J; bases unmatched to any gene: 8. CDR3 length: 15 amino acids. Germline V gene data show CDR1 as MNHEY and CDR2 as SVGEGT. The CDR3: CASSSIGTDYQPQHF. The CDR3 DNA reads TGTGCCAGCAGTTCCATTGGGACAGACTATCAGCCCCAGCATTTT.